This T cell receptor beta chain was profiled in a study of beta chain features in type 1 diabetes. At the level of the study: Comparable age, gender and cell yields were observed in patients relative to healthy donors.

This clone was observed a few times. The investigators reverse transcribed all of the isolated RNA, so they sequenced expressed TCRB transcripts. Here immunoSEQ multiplex PCR was the method, and the copy in TCRdb shows in-frame clones only, minus some. Counted here are roughly 180,000 clones, 10% to 15% occurring once; the ten biggest clones make up 0.62%. Germline CDR1 reads SGHTA; CDR2 reads FQGNSA. V dropped 4 bases and J dropped 7 bases, with 29 bases sitting between them. This CDR3 is 19 amino acids long. The V call is TRBV7-2, the J call TRBJ2-1, with D possibly TRBD2 on 10 matching bases. Sequenced input: central memory CD4+ T cells from blood. The clonotype was recovered from a woman between 18 and 30 years old in good health. This chain's CDR3 is CASSSRDRVEPSGRNEQFF. For the CDR3, the DNA is TGTGCCAGCAGCTCCCGGGACAGGGTAGAGCCTAGCGGGAGAAATGAGCAGTTCTTC.